This TCR beta chain was sequenced for a study of T and B cells in COVID-19 patients. About the study: COVID-19 patients gave peripheral blood either during active infection or after recovery. The recovered cohort's median age was approximately 37 years, versus roughly 67 years in active infection.

V lost 2 bases to trimming and J lost 10 bases, with 12 bases between them. Germline loops: CDR1 SGHDT, CDR2 YYEEEE. This CDR3 has 12 amino acids. Multiplex PCR with BIOMED2 TRB-A/B primer pools amplified TRB rearrangements. TCRdb redid the calling of the multiplex PCR reads with MiXCR, one entry per CDR3 protein. This sample has approximately 5,200 distinct CDR3 sequences; 20% occur once, and the top ten carry roughly 6.2%. Notes on the study in general: Of 2,300 or so TCR clusters found only in the recovered cohort, a few dozen had low generation probability. Patients with COVID-19 reportedly showed strongly skewed T cell receptor beta variable and joining gene usage.

From blood, about 250-500 ng of genomic DNA served as TRB template. Relative to its sample, this clonotype is medium-sized (0.01 to 0.1%). The antigen is undetermined. This chain joins TRBV5-6 and TRBJ2-5, with no clear D. The material sequenced was blood. The receptor comes from a human donor who had recovered from COVID-19. The CDR3 region has the DNA TGTGCCAGCAGCTTCAAGGAAAGAAGCCAGTACTTC. Translating gives CASSFKERSQYF.